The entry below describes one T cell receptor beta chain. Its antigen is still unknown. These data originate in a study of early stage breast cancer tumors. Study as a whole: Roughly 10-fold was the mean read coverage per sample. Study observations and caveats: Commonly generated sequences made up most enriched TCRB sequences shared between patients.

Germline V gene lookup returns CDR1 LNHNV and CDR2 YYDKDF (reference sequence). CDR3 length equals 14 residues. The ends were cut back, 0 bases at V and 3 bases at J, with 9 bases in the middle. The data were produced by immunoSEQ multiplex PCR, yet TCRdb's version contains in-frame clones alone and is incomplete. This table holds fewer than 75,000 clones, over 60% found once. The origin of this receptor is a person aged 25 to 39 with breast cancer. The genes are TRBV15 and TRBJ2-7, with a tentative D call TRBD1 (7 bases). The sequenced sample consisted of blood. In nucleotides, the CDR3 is TGTGCCACCAGCAGAGATCAGGGGGGCTACGAGCAGTACTTC. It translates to CATSRDQGGYEQYF.